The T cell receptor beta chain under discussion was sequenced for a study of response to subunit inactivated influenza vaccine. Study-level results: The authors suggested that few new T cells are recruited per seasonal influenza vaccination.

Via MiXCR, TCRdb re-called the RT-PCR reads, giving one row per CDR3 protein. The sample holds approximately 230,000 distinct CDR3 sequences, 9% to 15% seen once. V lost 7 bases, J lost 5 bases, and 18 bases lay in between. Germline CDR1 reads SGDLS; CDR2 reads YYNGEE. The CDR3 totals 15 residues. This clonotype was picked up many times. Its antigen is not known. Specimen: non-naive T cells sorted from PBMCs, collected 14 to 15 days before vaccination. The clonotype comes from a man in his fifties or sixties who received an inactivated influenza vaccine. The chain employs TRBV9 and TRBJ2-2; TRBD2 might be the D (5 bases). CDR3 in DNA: TGTGCCAGCGGCGAGGGTGGGAGAGGTACCGGGGAGCTGTTTTTT. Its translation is CASGEGGRGTGELFF.